This T cell receptor (beta chain) was sequenced for a study of shared clonotypes between healthy human individuals. Per germline, CDR1 SGHDN and CDR2 FVKESK. This CDR3 comprises 15 residues. Trimming took off 4 bases at V and 6 bases at J, with 18 bases between the two ends. Clones were read by immunoSEQ multiplex PCR, and TCRdb kept only the in-frame ones, dropping some. The top ten hold approximately 1.5% of the sample, which has over a million clones, 65% to 80% seen once. The TCR sequence derives from a man aged 18 to 29 in good health. The source material was memory CD4+ T cells sorted from blood. The subset denotes: CD45RA-negative fraction. The chain is built from TRBV14 and TRBJ1-2; possibly TRBD1 for D (6 bases). DNA of the CDR3: TGTGCCAGCAGCCTCTTTTCCAAATGGACAGATGGCTACACCTTC. Translated: CASSLFSKWTDGYTF. Drawing the rest from reference TRBV14 and TRBJ1-2, the complete variable domain is EAGVTQFPSHSVIEKGQTVTLRCDPISGHDNLYWYRRVMGKEIKFLLHFVKESKQDESGMPNNRFLAERTGGTYSTLKVQPAELEDSGVYFCASSLFSKWTDGYTFGSGTRLTVV.